This is a list of T cell receptor beta chains from one sample in a study of OX40 agonist ivuxolimab in advanced cancers. Assay used: immunoSEQ multiplex PCR; TCRdb lists only in-frame clones, some missing. This sample carries under 100,000 clones, 75% to 90% of them seen once, and the ten largest clones take around 0.34%. This specimen was CD4+ or CD8+ T cells sorted from blood, taken in a trial of the OX40 agonist ivuxolimab. The receptors shown here come from an adult with an advanced solid tumor such as melanoma, head and neck, liver or kidney cancer. Each CDR3 is given with its conserved first and last residue. Fields, in order: CDR3 protein, CDR3 DNA, V gene, J gene, D gene, clone size. The D gene is left open where the match is weak. Expanded clones are given a class, and other clones once, few, many or no size at all.

CDR3: CASSFGSIGGGYTF
DNA: TGTGCCAGCAGTTTCGGGTCGATAGGAGGGGGCTACACCTTC
V: TRBV27
J: TRBJ1-2
D: .
size: .

CDR3: CASSQGQGTETQYF
DNA: TGTGCCAGCAGCCAGGGACAGGGGACGGAGACCCAGTACTTC
V: TRBV5-4
J: TRBJ2-5
D: TRBD1
size: .

CDR3: CASSQSRTDTQYF
DNA: TGCGCCAGCAGCCAATCCCGTACAGATACGCAGTATTTT
V: TRBV4-1
J: TRBJ2-3
D: .
size: .

CDR3: CASSLAAGSSGNTIYF
DNA: TGTGCCAGCAGCTTAGCGGCAGGGAGCTCTGGAAACACCATATATTTT
V: TRBV7-2
J: TRBJ1-3
D: .
size: .

CDR3: CASSIQLSGGSYNEQFF
DNA: TGTGCCAGTAGTATCCAACTTAGCGGGGGGTCATACAATGAGCAGTTCTTC
V: TRBV19
J: TRBJ2-1
D: TRBD2
size: .

CDR3: CASSLAYRGQIEQYF
DNA: TGTGCCAGCAGCTTAGCGTACAGGGGGCAAATAGAGCAGTACTTC
V: TRBV7-2
J: TRBJ2-7
D: TRBD1
size: .

CDR3: CASSVNREDGYTF
DNA: TGTGCCAGCAGCGTAAACAGGGAGGATGGCTACACCTTC
V: TRBV9
J: TRBJ1-2
D: .
size: .

CDR3: CASSQEDSSSGNTIYF
DNA: TGCGCCAGCAGCCAAGAGGACAGTAGCTCTGGAAACACCATATATTTT
V: TRBV4-3
J: TRBJ1-3
D: .
size: few

CDR3: CASSVSGGSYNEQFF
DNA: TGTGCCAGCAGCGTAAGCGGGGGTTCCTACAATGAGCAGTTCTTC
V: TRBV11-2
J: TRBJ2-1
D: TRBD2
size: once

CDR3: CASSGQVDSPLHF
DNA: TGTGCCAGCAGTGGACAGGTGGATTCACCCCTCCACTTT
V: TRBV6-5
J: TRBJ1-6
D: TRBD1
size: few